These T cell receptor beta chains were read from a single sample in a study. TCRdb re-analysed the 5' RACE reads in MiXCR, keeping a single row per CDR3 protein. The sample carries 45,000 to 70,000 distinct CDR3 sequences, 25% to 35% recorded once. The sequenced sample consisted of tumor-infiltrating memory CD4+ T cells sorted from the breast tumor. The receptors originated from a female donor with breast cancer. CDR3s include the opening cysteine and the closing phenylalanine or tryptophan. Each record gives: clone size, J gene, D gene, V gene, CDR3 DNA, CDR3 protein. A D gene is named only where the DNA matches it firmly. The size entry is marked missing in some rows and otherwise reads once, few, many or a size class.

size: few; J: TRBJ1-2; D: -; V: TRBV12-3/TRBV12-4; DNA: TGTGCCAGCAGTTTCGGGAGTGGCTACACCTTC; CDR3: CASSFGSGYTF
size: once; J: TRBJ2-3; D: -; V: TRBV6-1; DNA: TGTGCCAGCAGTGGCAGGGTGCAAGATACGCGGTATTTT; CDR3: CASSGRVQDTRYF
size: medium-sized; J: TRBJ2-7; D: -; V: TRBV7-9; DNA: TGTGCCAGCAGCTTAAACCCCGGCGAGCAGTACTTC; CDR3: CASSLNPGEQYF
size: few; J: TRBJ2-1; D: TRBD2; V: TRBV10-3; DNA: TGTGCCATCAGTGAGTCGACGGGAGGAACCTACAATGAGCAGTTCTTC; CDR3: CAISESTGGTYNEQFF
size: few; J: TRBJ1-4; D: -; V: TRBV27; DNA: TGTGCCAGCAGATCAGAGAAGGGGTGGGAAGAAAAACTGTTTTTT; CDR3: CASRSEKGWEEKLFF
size: many; J: TRBJ2-1; D: TRBD2; V: TRBV6-6; DNA: TGTGCCAGCAGTTCCCAGCCGGGACTAGCGACGAATGAGCAGTTCTTC; CDR3: CASSSQPGLATNEQFF
size: -; J: TRBJ1-6; D: -; V: TRBV28; DNA: TGTGCCAGCAGTTCCCCGCCAGGGTATAATTCACCCCTCCACTTT; CDR3: CASSSPPGYNSPLHF
size: few; J: TRBJ2-6; D: -; V: TRBV18; DNA: TGTGCCAGCTCACCACCCCGGACAGCCGCGGACGTCCTGACTTTC; CDR3: CASSPPRTAADVLTF
size: -; J: TRBJ1-4; D: -; V: TRBV15; DNA: TGTGCCACCAGCACCAGCCTGCAGGGCGGGTTGCGAGAAAAACTGTTTTTT; CDR3: CATSTSLQGGLREKLFF
size: -; J: TRBJ2-3; D: TRBD2; V: TRBV4-2; DNA: TGTGCCAGCAGCCAAGACAGGCGGGAGGGCTCAGATACGCAGTATTTT; CDR3: CASSQDRREGSDTQYF
size: -; J: TRBJ2-2; D: -; V: TRBV7-8; DNA: TGTGCCAGCCGTGGGGGGTTGGGGACCGGGGAGCTGTTTTTT; CDR3: CASRGGLGTGELFF
size: -; J: TRBJ2-1; D: -; V: TRBV5-1; DNA: TGCGCCAGCAGCTTCATCGCTCGGGGCGATAGTGAGCAGTTCTTC; CDR3: CASSFIARGDSEQFF
size: few; J: TRBJ2-2; D: -; V: TRBV7-9; DNA: TGTGCCAGCAGCCTCGGTGGGTCCGGGGAGCTGTTTTTT; CDR3: CASSLGGSGELFF
size: -; J: TRBJ1-5; D: -; V: TRBV7-9; DNA: TGTGCCAGCAGCCTAGACTATCAGCCCCAGCATTTT; CDR3: CASSLDYQPQHF
size: few; J: TRBJ1-2; D: -; V: TRBV12-3/TRBV12-4; DNA: TGTGCCAGCAGTTTAGTAAGGGGCGCTGAGTATGGCTACACCTTC; CDR3: CASSLVRGAEYGYTF
size: -; J: TRBJ1-1; D: TRBD1; V: TRBV7-2; DNA: TGTGCCAGCAGCACGCGGGGACAGGGGGACACTGAAGCTTTCTTT; CDR3: CASSTRGQGDTEAFF
size: -; J: TRBJ2-5; D: -; V: TRBV7-2; DNA: TGTGCCAGCAGCCCCACCCGGACAATCATTCGAGAGACCCAGTACTTC; CDR3: CASSPTRTIIRETQYF
size: -; J: TRBJ2-7; D: TRBD2; V: TRBV2; DNA: TGTGCCAGCAGTGGGCCCACTAGCGACTACGAGCAGTACTTC; CDR3: CASSGPTSDYEQYF
size: -; J: TRBJ2-1; D: -; V: TRBV25-1; DNA: TGTGCCAGCAGTAATTTCAATGAGCAGTTCTTC; CDR3: CASSNFNEQFF
size: -; J: TRBJ2-5; D: -; V: TRBV5-1; DNA: TGCGCCAGCAGCTTGGTACAGGGAGGAGAGACCCAGTACTTC; CDR3: CASSLVQGGETQYF
size: few; J: TRBJ1-6; D: -; V: TRBV6-1; DNA: TGTGCCAGCAGTGAGGGGGCGGATTCACCCCTCCACTTT; CDR3: CASSEGADSPLHF
size: -; J: TRBJ2-7; D: -; V: TRBV4-1; DNA: TGCGCCAGCAGCCGCGCTCCCGGGACTTCCTACGAGCAGTACTTC; CDR3: CASSRAPGTSYEQYF
size: -; J: TRBJ2-4; D: -; V: TRBV7-3; DNA: TGTGCCAGCAGCCCGACAGCGACTTTAGCCAAAAACATTCAGTACTTC; CDR3: CASSPTATLAKNIQYF
size: few; J: TRBJ2-3; D: TRBD1; V: TRBV11-3; DNA: TGTGCCAGCAGCTACGGGACAGTCACAGATACGCAGTATTTT; CDR3: CASSYGTVTDTQYF
size: few; J: TRBJ2-3; D: -; V: TRBV7-9; DNA: TGTGCCAGCATTTGGACTCTTGGGGGAGATACGCAGTATTTT; CDR3: CASIWTLGGDTQYF
size: -; J: TRBJ1-1; D: TRBD1; V: TRBV6-5; DNA: TGTGCCAGCAGTCGGGACAGGGGGCGCACTGAAGCTTTCTTT; CDR3: CASSRDRGRTEAFF
size: -; J: TRBJ2-3; D: -; V: TRBV12-3/TRBV12-4; DNA: TGTGCCAGCAAAAACCAGGACACAAATACGCAGTATTTT; CDR3: CASKNQDTNTQYF
size: -; J: TRBJ2-3; D: -; V: TRBV6-2/TRBV6-3; DNA: TGTGCCAGCAGTTCCCAGGGAGGTCGGTATTTT; CDR3: CASSSQGGRYF
size: few; J: TRBJ1-1; D: -; V: TRBV29-1; DNA: TGCAGCGTCGCAGGAAAAGACAGGAAGACTGAAGCTTTCTTT; CDR3: CSVAGKDRKTEAFF
size: few; J: TRBJ1-3; D: -; V: TRBV7-2; DNA: TGTGCCAGCAGCCCCATGGGAAACACCATATATTTT; CDR3: CASSPMGNTIYF
size: -; J: TRBJ1-3; D: -; V: TRBV12-3/TRBV12-4; DNA: TGTGCCAGCAACAACCGCCAGGCAGACGTCTCGGGAAACACCATATATTTT; CDR3: CASNNRQADVSGNTIYF
size: -; J: TRBJ2-3; D: -; V: TRBV7-6; DNA: TGTGCCAGCAGCTTGGCCGGAGTAGTGGATACGCAGTATTTT; CDR3: CASSLAGVVDTQYF
size: -; J: TRBJ1-6; D: TRBD1; V: TRBV20-1; DNA: TGCAGTGCTAAATACAGGGGGCAAGCCTCACCCCTCCACTTT; CDR3: CSAKYRGQASPLHF
size: -; J: TRBJ1-5; D: TRBD1; V: TRBV4-1; DNA: TGCGCCAGCAGCCAAGCCGTCGCAGGGGCAGGGGGCAGTGGTCAGCCCCAGCATTTT; CDR3: CASSQAVAGAGGSGQPQHF
size: -; J: TRBJ2-7; D: -; V: TRBV24-1; DNA: TGTGCCACCAGTGCCGGAGGGGCTCGCCACGAGCAGTACTTC; CDR3: CATSAGGARHEQYF
size: -; J: TRBJ2-1; D: -; V: TRBV7-2; DNA: TGTGCCAGCTCACGTCCGACATCCTCCTACAATGAGCAGTTCTTC; CDR3: CASSRPTSSYNEQFF
size: many; J: TRBJ1-5; D: -; V: TRBV12-3/TRBV12-4; DNA: TGTGCCAGCAGTTTGTCGGGTCAGCCCCAGCATTTT; CDR3: CASSLSGQPQHF
size: medium-sized; J: TRBJ1-1; D: -; V: TRBV5-1; DNA: TGCGCCAGCAGCTTGGAGGACGGGGGAACTGAAGCTTTCTTT; CDR3: CASSLEDGGTEAFF
size: -; J: TRBJ2-7; D: TRBD2; V: TRBV28; DNA: TGTGCCAGCAGTCTGACTAGCGGGAGCTCCTACGAGCAGTACTTC; CDR3: CASSLTSGSSYEQYF
size: -; J: TRBJ2-3; D: TRBD2; V: TRBV7-9; DNA: TGTGCCAGCAGCCAAAGGGAGACTAGCGGGAGTGATACGCAGTATTTT; CDR3: CASSQRETSGSDTQYF
size: -; J: TRBJ2-7; D: TRBD2; V: TRBV7-2; DNA: TGTGCCAGCAGCCATTCTAGCGGCTCCTACGAGCAGTACTTC; CDR3: CASSHSSGSYEQYF
size: -; J: TRBJ2-7; D: -; V: TRBV5-1; DNA: TGCGCCAGCAGCTTGGAAGTCCTCAGTTACTCCTACGAGCAGTACTTC; CDR3: CASSLEVLSYSYEQYF
size: -; J: TRBJ2-1; D: -; V: TRBV11-2; DNA: TGTGCCAGCAGCCCAAGGGGAGCGGAGATATACAATGAGCAGTTCTTC; CDR3: CASSPRGAEIYNEQFF
size: -; J: TRBJ2-3; D: -; V: TRBV13; DNA: TGTGCCGGCAGCCCAACTTCCACAGATACGCAGTATTTT; CDR3: CAGSPTSTDTQYF
size: -; J: TRBJ2-2; D: -; V: TRBV7-9; DNA: TGTGCCAGCAACCAGATCGCCGGGATTCCTGGCCCGATAACGAACACCGGGGAGCTGTTTTTT; CDR3: CASNQIAGIPGPITNTGELFF
size: -; J: TRBJ1-1; D: TRBD1; V: TRBV3-1; DNA: TGTGCCAACAGCCAAGGTGACAGGGGAGGGGCTTTCTTT; CDR3: CANSQGDRGGAFF
size: -; J: TRBJ2-7; D: -; V: TRBV5-1; DNA: TGCGCCAGCAGCTTGGGGGGTATCGGAGCCTACGAGCAGTACTTC; CDR3: CASSLGGIGAYEQYF
size: -; J: TRBJ2-1; D: TRBD2; V: TRBV20-1; DNA: TGCAGCGCCCGGGAGGTCAATGAGCAGTTCTTC; CDR3: CSAREVNEQFF
size: -; J: TRBJ2-1; D: -; V: TRBV5-4; DNA: TGTGCCAGCAGCTTGTCAGACTCCCCCTACAATGAGCAGTTCTTC; CDR3: CASSLSDSPYNEQFF
size: many; J: TRBJ1-6; D: -; V: TRBV6-2/TRBV6-3; DNA: TGTGCCAGCAGTTACTCGGCCAAGGGAATTCGCCTCAATTCACCCCTCCACTTT; CDR3: CASSYSAKGIRLNSPLHF
size: -; J: TRBJ1-5; D: TRBD1; V: TRBV18; DNA: TGTGCCAGCTCCCTGACAGGGGACAATCAGCCCCAGCATTTT; CDR3: CASSLTGDNQPQHF